The entry that follows covers one T cell receptor (beta chain) sequence. Its antigen is still unknown. The record has no base qualities; no much larger clone is one base away. The data were taken from a study of vaccination and CD4 T cells after COVID-19 (dated by TCRdb to the early 2020s). At the level of the whole study: Convalescent patients had a positive SARS-CoV-2 result on nasal swab PCR, and of these patients, nine had mild disease and one had severe disease. The convalescent cohort comprised six males and four females, including two Hispanic individuals, seven Caucasians, two Asians and one multiracial person. Participants received two doses of either the Pfizer-BioNTech BNT162b2 vaccine (n=8) or the Moderna mRNA-1273 vaccine (n=2). Post-COVID blood samples were collected from convalescent patients a median of around 100 days after diagnosis, with a range of about 30 to 161 days. Post-vaccine blood samples were taken a median of about 77 days after the second vaccine dose, with a range of about 14 to 241 days. A few convalescent patients were sampled both early after vaccination (day 14) and late after vaccination (days 161 to 241). Overlapping spike peptide pools from SARS-CoV-2 and from the common cold coronaviruses HCoV-NL63, HCoV-OC43 and HCoV-229E were used as culture stimuli. Control cultures used a CEFX viral epitope pool as positive control, an HIV-1 Nef peptide pool as negative control, or no peptide. In around 10 COVID-19 convalescent patients and 4 infection-naive healthy vaccine recipients, researchers compared the spike-specific CD4+ TCR repertoire from before mRNA vaccination with the repertoire from after.

The investigation overall reported the following: In convalescent patients, a median around 84% of post-vaccine SARS-CoV-2-reactive clones were detected only after vaccination, and vaccine-specific priming was suggested by this finding. The median number of SARS-CoV-2-reactive clonotypes rose from around 21 after infection to 38 after vaccination, but the change was not significant. Of the vaccine-specific clones in convalescent patients, 304 of 307, or nearly all, reacted only to SARS-CoV-2 spike and did not cross-react with common cold coronaviruses. The study included relatively few convalescent patients and did not analyze early timepoints after natural infection.

The meaning of the sample's time point label: late sampling 161 to 241 days after vaccination in a few convalescent patients. In the paper's terms, the treatment or condition label means: roughly 11-day PBMC culture with coronavirus spike peptide pools or control peptides (ViraFEST assay). The study used the ViraFEST assay, which expanded antigen-specific T cells with peptide pools and then identified expanded clonotypes by TCR sequencing. Positive SARS-CoV-2 PCR tests in the convalescent patients dated from March to December 2020, before Alpha, Beta and Delta variants emerged in the United States. PBMCs were cultured at around 2 million per well in IMDM supplemented with 5% human AB serum and about 9.6 IU/ml IL-2, with about 10 ug/ml peptide pools added. On days 3 and 7, half of the culture medium was replaced with fresh IL-2-containing medium. After nine to eleven days of culture, CD4+ T cells were isolated by negative selection with the EasySep CD4+ T cell isolation kit. PBMCs were separated from whole blood using Ficoll-Paque Plus gradient centrifugation and then either used fresh or cryopreserved at -140C. Each culture condition was generally run in triplicate wells.

The library was built by means of PCR. TCR sequencing of DNA from cultured CD4+ T cells used the Oncomine TCR Beta short-read assay at the Johns Hopkins FTIC core. The QIAamp micro DNA kit was used to extract genomic DNA from the cultured CD4+ T cells. Oncomine TCR Beta libraries from cultured CD4+ T cells were pooled with unique dual indexes and sequenced on an Illumina iSeq 100. The paper's processing steps were these. Non-productive sequences were filtered out, and CDR3s that did not start with C, did not end with F or W, or were shorter than 7 amino acids were discarded. Antigen-specific clonotypes were identified using the MANAFEST web application through comparison of peptide-stimulated wells with reference and other culture wells. For a clone to be called positive, the clone needed an FDR below 0.05, an odds ratio above 5, and a productive frequency above 0.1% in at least two of three replicate wells. Cross-reactive clonotypes were defined as significantly expanded in both SARS-CoV-2 spike wells and at least one common cold coronavirus spike condition. CDR3 homology was assessed with Levenshtein distances (stringdist) and unrooted phylogenetic trees (ape) in R version 3.6.1. Through fastp at Q25 and MiXCR, TCRdb rebuilt clones from the public reads, retaining in-frame beta chains. Each entry merges the rows of one CDR3 protein and shows their most common DNA and genes. The V and J calls and clone size are TCRdb's, not the authors'. The sample contains 20,000 to 25,000 distinct CDR3 sequences, over 40% of them found a single time. Clones ranked in the top ten supply roughly 5% of the sample.

The CDR3 runs 17 residues from the cysteine to the phenylalanine. The entry retains the CDR3 DNA only, 51 bases that are in frame from base 1. Deletion took 2 bases off V and 7 bases off J, with a span of 24 bases between the germline ends. For CDR1 and CDR2, the germline V gene (reference sequence) lists DFQATT and SNEGSKA. Sequencing was performed on CD4+ T cells from blood, cultured in vitro, taken about 7 months after SARS-CoV-2 vaccination. The chain is made from TRBV20-1 and TRBJ2-1; the D gene is perhaps TRBD1, from 6 matching bases. This TCR was recovered from a human donor who had recovered from COVID-19. The nucleotide sequence is TGCAGTGCTAGAAGGGCCTTGCGCAGGGGTCTAACGAATGAGCAGTTCTTC. Translated, this is CSARRALRRGLTNEQFF.